The rows below give T cell receptor beta chains drawn from one sample of a study of blood T cells in healthy people across ages. Each CDR3 protein is one row after TCRdb ran MiXCR on the 5' RACE reads. The sample includes 730,000 or so distinct CDR3 sequences, roughly two fifths of them seen just once. The sequenced sample was blood. Receptor source: a woman aged 55 to 70 in good health. CDR3s include the opening cysteine and the closing phenylalanine or tryptophan. The order of the fields is clone size, V gene, J gene, D gene, CDR3 protein, CDR3 DNA. A D gene is named only where the DNA matches it firmly. Where a row states a size, it is once, few, many or the class of an expanded clone; other rows omit it.

many	TRBV10-3	TRBJ2-5	TRBD1	CAIRGTGQETQYF	TGTGCCATCAGAGGGACAGGGCAAGAGACCCAGTACTTC
once	TRBV6-1	TRBJ2-1	TRBD1	CASRQGVRAYSEQFF	TGTGCCAGCAGGCAGGGGGTGAGGGCTTACAGTGAGCAGTTCTTC
once	TRBV29-1	TRBJ2-6	TRBD1	CSVRFRSGQGPSGANVLTF	TGCAGCGTTAGGTTCCGGTCGGGACAGGGTCCCTCTGGGGCCAACGTCCTGACTTTC
few	TRBV7-2	TRBJ1-5	.	CASNVLGGGLQPQHF	TGTGCCAGCAATGTGTTAGGGGGGGGGCTTCAGCCCCAGCATTTT
few	TRBV2	TRBJ2-7	TRBD1	CASYGTVSYNEQYF	TGTGCCAGCTACGGGACAGTCTCCTACAATGAGCAGTACTTC
.	TRBV27	TRBJ2-7	.	CASSIPGQQYF	TGTGCCAGCAGTATCCCGGGACAGCAGTACTTC
few	TRBV5-1	TRBJ2-3	.	CASSLGPGITDTQYF	TGCGCCAGCAGCTTGGGGCCGGGGATCACAGATACGCAGTATTTT
.	TRBV5-1	TRBJ2-3	.	CASTITDYTDTQYF	TGCGCCAGCACCATAACCGACTACACAGATACGCAGTATTTT
.	TRBV6-2/TRBV6-3	TRBJ2-7	.	CASSYLAQTDEQYF	TGTGCCAGCAGTTACTTGGCTCAAACCGACGAGCAGTACTTC
many	TRBV29-1	TRBJ2-7	.	CSVGRSSYEQYF	TGCAGCGTTGGTAGGTCCTCCTACGAGCAGTACTTC
many	TRBV12-3/TRBV12-4	TRBJ2-2	TRBD1	CASSGGTGSYTGELFF	TGTGCCAGCAGCGGTGGGACAGGGTCGTACACCGGGGAGCTGTTTTTT
.	TRBV6-1	TRBJ2-7	TRBD1	CASRGQGNGAYNEQYF	TGTGCCAGCCGAGGACAGGGGAACGGAGCATACAATGAGCAGTACTTC
once	TRBV7-9	TRBJ1-6	.	CASSLAGRNGTPLHF	TGTGCCAGCAGCTTAGCGGGCAGGAACGGGACACCCCTCCACTTT
.	TRBV9	TRBJ2-5	TRBD2	CASSVAGRDSRGLAGLSSKETQYF	TGTGCCAGCAGCGTAGCCGGGAGGGACAGCCGGGGACTAGCGGGACTCTCATCCAAAGAGACCCAGTACTTC
.	TRBV29-1	TRBJ2-1	TRBD2	CSVPERGRYNEQFF	TGCAGCGTGCCGGAGCGGGGGAGGTACAATGAGCAGTTCTTC
.	TRBV20-1	TRBJ1-2	.	CSARQGQRGYTF	TGCAGTGCCCGGCAGGGGCAAAGGGGCTACACCTTC
few	TRBV16	TRBJ1-2	.	CASSQSEGATEGSGYTF	TGTGCCAGCAGCCAATCGGAAGGGGCGACAGAGGGATCTGGCTACACCTTC
.	TRBV6-1	TRBJ2-3	.	CASSEGQIISDTQYF	TGTGCCAGCAGTGAAGGGCAGATAATTAGTGATACGCAGTATTTT
.	TRBV20-1	TRBJ2-3	TRBD2	CSARSGSMVATQYF	TGCAGTGCTAGGAGCGGGAGTATGGTGGCTACGCAGTATTTT
.	TRBV19	TRBJ1-4	TRBD1	CATSGQGNEKLFF	TGTGCCACTTCCGGACAGGGGAATGAAAAACTGTTTTTT
many	TRBV7-2	TRBJ1-2	.	CASSLEQAAGYTF	TGTGCCAGCAGCTTAGAACAGGCTGCGGGCTACACCTTC